This T cell receptor (beta chain) was observed in a study of blood T cell repertoires in COVID-19. Using immunoSEQ multiplex PCR, the repertoire was profiled, and TCRdb retains in-frame clones only, with some absent. Here the sample spans 150,000 or so clones, 80% being singletons. In germline, CDR1 is LGHDT, CDR2 YNNKEL (reference sequence). The CDR3 extends over 19 amino acids. With 0 bases removed from V and 0 bases from J, the gap between germline ends came to 20 bases. The chain couples TRBV3-1 (or the pseudogene TRBV3-2) to TRBJ1-1; D is possibly TRBD1 (5 bases). The sequenced material came from PBMCs or T cells enriched from blood (not recorded which). The source of this sequence is a man between 40 and 49 years old who had recovered from COVID-19. CDR3 in amino acids: CASSQDSSTATFMNTEAFF. CDR3 nucleotides: TGTGCCAGCAGCCAAGATTCATCGACAGCCACCTTTATGAACACTGAAGCTTTCTTT.